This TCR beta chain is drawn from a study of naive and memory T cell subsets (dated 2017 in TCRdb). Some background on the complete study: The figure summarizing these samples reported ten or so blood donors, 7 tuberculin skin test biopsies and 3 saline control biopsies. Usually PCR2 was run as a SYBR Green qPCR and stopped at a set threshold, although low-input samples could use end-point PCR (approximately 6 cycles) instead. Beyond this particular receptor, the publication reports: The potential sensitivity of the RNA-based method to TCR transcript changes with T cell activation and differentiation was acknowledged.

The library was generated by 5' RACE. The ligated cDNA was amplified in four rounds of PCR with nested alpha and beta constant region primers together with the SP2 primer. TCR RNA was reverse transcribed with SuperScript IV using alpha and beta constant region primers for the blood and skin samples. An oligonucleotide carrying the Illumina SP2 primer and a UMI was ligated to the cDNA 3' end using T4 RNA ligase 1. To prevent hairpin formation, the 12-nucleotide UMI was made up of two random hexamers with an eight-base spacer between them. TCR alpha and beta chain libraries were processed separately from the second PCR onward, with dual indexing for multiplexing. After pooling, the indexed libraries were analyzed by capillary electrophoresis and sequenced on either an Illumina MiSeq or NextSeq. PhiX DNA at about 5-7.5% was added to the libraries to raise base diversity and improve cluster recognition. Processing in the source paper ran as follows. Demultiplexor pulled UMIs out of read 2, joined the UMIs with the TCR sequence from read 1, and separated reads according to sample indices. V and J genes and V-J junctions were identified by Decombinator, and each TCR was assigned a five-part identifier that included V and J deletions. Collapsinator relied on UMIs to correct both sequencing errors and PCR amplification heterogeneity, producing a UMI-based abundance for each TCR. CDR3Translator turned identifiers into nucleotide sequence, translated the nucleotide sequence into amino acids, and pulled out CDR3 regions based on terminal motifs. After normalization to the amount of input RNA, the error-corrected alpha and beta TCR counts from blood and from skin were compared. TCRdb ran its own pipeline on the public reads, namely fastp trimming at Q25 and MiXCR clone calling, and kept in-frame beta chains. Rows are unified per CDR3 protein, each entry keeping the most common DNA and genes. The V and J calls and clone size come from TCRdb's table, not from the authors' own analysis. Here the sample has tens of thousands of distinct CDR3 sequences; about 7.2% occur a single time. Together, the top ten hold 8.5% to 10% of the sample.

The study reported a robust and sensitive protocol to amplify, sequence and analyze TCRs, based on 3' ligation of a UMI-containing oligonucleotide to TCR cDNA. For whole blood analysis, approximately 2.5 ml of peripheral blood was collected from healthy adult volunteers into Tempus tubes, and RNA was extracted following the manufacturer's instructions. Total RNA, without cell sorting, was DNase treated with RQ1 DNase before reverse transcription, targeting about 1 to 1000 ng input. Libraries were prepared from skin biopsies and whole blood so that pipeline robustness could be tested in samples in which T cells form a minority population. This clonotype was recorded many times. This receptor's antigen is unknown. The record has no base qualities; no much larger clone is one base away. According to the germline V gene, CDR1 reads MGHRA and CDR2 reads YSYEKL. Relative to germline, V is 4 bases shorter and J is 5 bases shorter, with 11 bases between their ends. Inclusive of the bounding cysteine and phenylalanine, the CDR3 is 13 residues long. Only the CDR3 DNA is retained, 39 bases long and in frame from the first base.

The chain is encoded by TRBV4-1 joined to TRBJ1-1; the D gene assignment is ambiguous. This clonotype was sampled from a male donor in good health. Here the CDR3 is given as CASSPSGPTEAFF. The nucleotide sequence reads TGCGCCAGCAGCCCATCCGGCCCAACTGAAGCTTTCTTT.